The rows below give T cell receptor beta chains drawn from one sample of a study of blood T cell repertoires in COVID-19. Libraries were prepared by immunoSEQ multiplex PCR; TCRdb keeps only in-frame clonotypes and omits some of them. There are some 180,000 clones in the sample; about 80% occur only once, and 7.8% lies in the top ten. The specimen was peripheral blood. All receptors derive from a woman in her sixties or seventies with COVID-19, enrolled during active disease. Each CDR3 is given with its conserved first and last residue. D genes are given only for firm matches. Not every row has a clone size; where given, it reads once, few, many or a size class.

CDR3 protein	CDR3 DNA	D gene	J gene	clone size	V gene
CASSEAVEGKKPQHF	TGTGCCAGCAGTGAAGCTGTGGAGGGGAAGAAGCCCCAGCATTTT	.	TRBJ1-5	few	TRBV6-1
CASSLAGAAGNTIYF	TGCGCCAGCAGCCTCGCGGGGGCGGCTGGAAACACCATATATTTT	.	TRBJ1-3	.	TRBV5-1
CASSPRGTSGRDTQYF	TGTGCCAGCAGCCCCCGAGGGACTAGCGGGAGAGATACGCAGTATTTT	TRBD2	TRBJ2-3	.	TRBV5-4
CASSQTLTREGYTF	TGTGCCAGCAGCCAAACTCTGACGAGGGAAGGCTACACCTTC	.	TRBJ1-2	.	TRBV3-1/TRBV3-2
CASSPHRGLGQPQHF	TGTGCCAGCAGCCCTCACAGGGGGCTGGGTCAGCCCCAGCATTTT	TRBD1	TRBJ1-5	.	TRBV5-8
CASSTGLGNQPQHF	TGTGCCAGCAGCACAGGGTTGGGCAATCAGCCCCAGCATTTT	.	TRBJ1-5	.	TRBV11-2
CASSLGAFATAQPQHF	TGTGCCAGCAGCTTAGGAGCCTTTGCTACGGCTCAGCCCCAGCATTTT	.	TRBJ1-5	few	TRBV5-5
CASGPLPPFF	TGTGCCAGCGGGCCCCTCCCCCCGTTCTTT	.	TRBJ1-1	.	TRBV27
CASSSGTVRDTQYF	TGTGCCAGCAGCTCCGGGACAGTTAGAGATACGCAGTATTTT	TRBD1	TRBJ2-3	.	TRBV9
CASTQGRRTEAFF	TGTGCCAGCACCCAGGGTCGGAGAACTGAAGCTTTCTTT	.	TRBJ1-1	few	TRBV5-6
CSVGQTNTEAFF	TGCAGCGTCGGTCAAACGAACACTGAAGCTTTCTTT	.	TRBJ1-1	few	TRBV29-1
CASRGVLPSGELFF	TGTGCCAGCAGAGGGGTTTTACCCAGCGGGGAGCTGTTTTTT	.	TRBJ2-2	once	TRBV2